The 20 T cell receptor beta chains presented below share a single source sample, sequenced in a study of blood T cell repertoires in COVID-19 (dated by TCRdb to 2019 to 2021). Libraries were built with the immunoSEQ multiplex PCR assay. What TCRdb holds here is the immuneACCESS table cut down to in-frame rearrangements. Part of the clones is not present; checked against another copy, under half of the missing clones reflect an unresolved V gene, and the others are unexplained. Here the sample has under 65,000 clones; 78% occur a single time. Clones ranked in the top ten supply roughly 5.8% of the sample. The sequenced sample consisted of PBMCs or T cells enriched from blood (not recorded which). The source of these receptors is a woman aged 50 to 60 with acute COVID-19.

The J gene is TRBJ1-3, the V gene TRBV5-5, with unresolved D. Germline V lookup: CDR1 SGHKS, CDR2 YYEKEE (reference sequence). This CDR3 is 16 amino acids long. The germline V and J ends were trimmed by 0 bases and 11 bases, with 21 bases remaining between them. The CDR3 DNA sequence: TGTGCCAGCAGCTTGGTTTTGGGCTCCGAGAATGTCGCCATATATTTT. Amino acids: CASSLVLGSENVAIYF.

CDR3 DNA sequence: TGTGCCAGCAGCCAAGCCCGACAGGGCGGAACAGATACGCAGTATTTT. Translated: CASSQARQGGTDTQYF. The gene calls are TRBV4-2 and TRBJ2-3, with 7 bases lining up with TRBD1. Germline V gives CDR1 LGHNA, CDR2 YNFKEQ. Unmatched junction bases numbered 7, after V lost 1 base and J lost 3 bases. CDR3 length: 16 residues.

This clone was recorded only once. The V gene is TRBV5-8, the J gene TRBJ2-7, with 8 bases that match TRBD1. CDR3 size: 14 residues. In germline, CDR1 is SGHTS, CDR2 YDEGEE. V gave up 5 bases and J gave up 11 bases; unmatched junction bases: 15. This CDR3 reads CASSSGQGLWGKYF. The DNA of the CDR3 is TGTGCCAGCAGTTCCGGACAGGGATTGTGGGGGAAGTACTTC.

This chain connects TRBV6-4 to TRBJ2-5; 7 bases match TRBD1. This CDR3 contains 14 residues. Trimming removed 6 bases from V and 6 bases from J; junction bases left unmatched: 10. The germline V gene has CDR1 MRHNA and CDR2 SNTAGT. The CDR3 DNA reads TGTGCCAGCAGACACAGGGGACCCAGGAAGACCCAGTACTTC. Amino acid sequence: CASRHRGPRKTQYF.

This clone was observed a single time. V gene TRBV19 combines with J gene TRBJ2-7; possibly TRBD1 for D (6 bases). The V and J ends lost 7 bases and 3 bases respectively, with 13 bases between them. This CDR3 comprises 13 residues. Germline V CDR1 and CDR2: LNHDA, SQIVND (reference sequence). The chain's CDR3 is CASKGDGRYEQYF. In DNA form, the CDR3 reads TGTGCCAGTAAGGGGGACGGACGCTACGAGCAGTACTTC.

In this sample, this clone turned up once. V is TRBV2 and J is TRBJ2-7; perhaps TRBD2 as D (7 bases). V gave up 7 bases and J gave up 5 bases, with 15 bases separating them. Per germline, CDR1 SNHLY and CDR2 FYNNEI. The CDR3 covers 13 residues. The CDR3 loop is CASKGPGGHEQYF. The CDR3 region has the DNA TGTGCCAGCAAGGGGCCGGGGGGCCACGAGCAGTACTTC.

The genes are TRBV7-2 and TRBJ2-1, with TRBD1 matching 8 bases. With V trimmed by 3 bases and J by 6 bases, 7 bases remained unmatched. CDR3 length: 15 amino acids. Looked up from germline, CDR1 is SGHTA and CDR2 is FQGNSA. For the CDR3, the DNA is TGTGCCAGCAGCTTCCAGGACAGGGCTGGCAATGAGCAGTTCTTC. The encoded protein is CASSFQDRAGNEQFF.

This clone has just a few counts. The V and J genes are TRBV5-1 and TRBJ2-2; 9 nucleotides line up with TRBD2. The CDR3 sequence is 15 residues long. CDR1 is SGHRS and CDR2 is YFSETQ in the germline V gene. V shed 4 bases and J 7 bases; nucleotides not matched to a gene: 8. CDR3 sequence reads: CASSPGVAGVGELFF. The CDR3 DNA reads as TGCGCCAGCAGCCCCGGGGTAGCGGGGGTCGGGGAGCTGTTTTTT.

This clone came up a few times. This chain joins TRBV9 and TRBJ1-1, with 7 bases aligning to TRBD1. The CDR3 has 17 amino acids. The V and J ends lost 3 bases and 6 bases, in that order; junction bases with no gene match: 17. Germline lookup yields CDR1 SGDLS and CDR2 YYNGEE. CDR3 in DNA: TGTGCCAGCAGCGATGAGAGGGTGACAGGGAGGTCCGCTGAAGCTTTCTTT. Amino acid sequence: CASSDERVTGRSAEAFF. Full variable domain (rest looked up from reference TRBV9 and TRBJ1-1): DSGVTQTPKHLITATGQRVTLRCSPRSGDLSVYWYQQSLDQGLQFLIQYYNGEERAKGNILERFSAQQFPDLHSELNLSSLELGDSALYFCASSDERVTGRSAEAFFGQGTRLTVV.

This rearrangement joins TRBV29-1 to TRBJ2-7, with TRBD2 matching 10 bases. Germline V gene data show CDR1 as SQVTM and CDR2 as ANQGSEA. V lost 0 bases, J lost 0 bases, and 2 bases stayed unmatched. The CDR3 sequence is 15 residues long. CDR3 in amino acids: CSVEDPSGGSYEQYF. The CDR3 DNA sequence: TGCAGCGTTGAAGATCCTAGCGGGGGCTCCTACGAGCAGTACTTC.

The chain couples TRBV6-5 to TRBJ2-7, with 9 bases that match TRBD1. Germline V gives CDR1 MNHEY, CDR2 SVGAGI. The CDR3 is 14 amino acids. V lost 5 bases and J lost 3; bases outside the gene matches: 5. CDR3 amino acids: CASSTRDRVYEQYF. The CDR3 nucleotides are TGTGCCAGCAGTACCCGGGACAGGGTCTACGAGCAGTACTTC.

This clone came up many times. This sequence joins TRBV5-6 and TRBJ1-4; TRBD1 aligns across 8 bases. Germline V gives CDR1 SGHDT, CDR2 YYEEEE. Trimming took 5 bases from V and 0 from J; bases not matched to a gene: 6. The CDR3 has 16 amino acids. CDR3 protein: CASSGGTGATNEKLFF. The DNA of the CDR3 is TGTGCCAGCAGTGGGGGGACAGGTGCAACTAATGAAAAACTGTTTTTT.

The gene calls are TRBV5-8 and TRBJ1-1; 7 bases agree with TRBD1. The germline gives CDR1 SGHTS, CDR2 YDEGEE. The CDR3 is 15 residues long. The V and J ends lost 4 bases and 0 bases, in that order; junction bases with no gene match: 6. The CDR3 here is CASSAEDRMNTEAFF. CDR3 DNA: TGTGCCAGCAGCGCCGAGGACAGGATGAACACTGAAGCTTTCTTT.

V is TRBV27 and J is TRBJ2-2, with TRBD2 matching 9 bases. V gave up 6 bases and J gave up 4 bases; unmatched junction bases: 3. The CDR3 extends over 14 amino acids. Germline values: CDR1 MNHEY, CDR2 SMNVEV (reference sequence). DNA for the CDR3: TGTGCCAGCAGGCGGGGGGGCCTCACCGGGGAGCTGTTTTTT. This codes for CASRRGGLTGELFF.

The chain employs TRBV2 and TRBJ1-2; D is uncertain. This CDR3 has 13 residues. The ends were cut back, 4 bases at V and 5 bases at J, with 11 bases in the middle. Germline CDR1 and CDR2: SNHLY and FYNNEI. CDR3: CASSGGDMYGYTF. CDR3 in DNA: TGTGCCAGCAGTGGCGGGGATATGTATGGCTACACCTTC.

This clone was seen once. The gene calls are TRBV5-1 and TRBJ1-1, with D perhaps TRBD1 (6 bases). Trimming cost V 0 bases and J 7 bases, with 10 bases left between them. The CDR3 loop spans 13 amino acids. Germline V CDR1 and CDR2: SGHRS, YFSETQ. DNA of the CDR3: TGCGCCAGCAGCTTGGAGGGGGTGGTTGAAGCTTTCTTT. Translation gives CASSLEGVVEAFF.

The rearrangement uses TRBV24-1 and TRBJ1-1, with 9 bases identical to TRBD1. The CDR3 runs to 13 residues. Germline V gene lookup returns CDR1 KGHDR and CDR2 SFDVKD. V was pared by 3 bases and J by 6 bases, with 1 base of the junction left unmatched. CDR3 bases: TGTGCCACCAGTGATCGGACAGGGGCTGAAGCTTTCTTT. Protein product: CATSDRTGAEAFF.

V and J are TRBV29-1 and TRBJ2-3, with D possibly TRBD2 on 6 matching bases. CDR1 and CDR2 (germline): SQVTM, ANQGSEA. V lost 3 bases, J lost 4 bases, and 8 bases lay in between. CDR3 length equals 12 residues. As DNA, the CDR3 is TGCAGCGTTGAGGCTAGCGCAGATACGCAGTATTTT. It specifies CSVEASADTQYF.

This chain connects TRBV6-5 to TRBJ1-2, with 7 bases matching TRBD1. The germline V gene has CDR1 MNHEY and CDR2 SVGAGI. The CDR3 consists of 13 residues. The ends lost 6 bases at V and 7 bases at J; junction bases unmatched: 8. Here the CDR3 reads CASRNTGEAGYTF. The CDR3 bases are TGTGCCAGCAGAAACACAGGGGAGGCTGGCTACACCTTC.

This sequence joins TRBV19 and TRBJ1-1; 7 bases line up with TRBD1. The V gene's germline CDR1 is LNHDA and CDR2 SQIVND (reference sequence). V was pared by 1 base and J by 1 base, with 12 bases of the junction left unmatched. The CDR3 sequence is 18 residues long. The CDR3 nucleotides read TGTGCCAGTAGTATAGCGGGACCAGCAGGGGGGCGGAACACTGAAGCTTTCTTT. Protein: CASSIAGPAGGRNTEAFF.